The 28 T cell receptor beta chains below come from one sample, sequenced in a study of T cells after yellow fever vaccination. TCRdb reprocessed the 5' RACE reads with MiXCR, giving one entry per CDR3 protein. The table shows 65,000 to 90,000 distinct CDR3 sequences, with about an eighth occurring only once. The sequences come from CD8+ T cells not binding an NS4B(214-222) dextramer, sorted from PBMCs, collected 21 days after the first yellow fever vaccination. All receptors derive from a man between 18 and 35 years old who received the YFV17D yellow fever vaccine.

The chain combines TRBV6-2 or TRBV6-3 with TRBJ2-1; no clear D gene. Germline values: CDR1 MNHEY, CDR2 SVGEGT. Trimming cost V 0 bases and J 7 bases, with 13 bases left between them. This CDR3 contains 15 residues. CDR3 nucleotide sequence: TGTGCCAGCAGTTACTCGACTCGCGAAGGGAATGAGCAGTTCTTC. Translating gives CASSYSTREGNEQFF.

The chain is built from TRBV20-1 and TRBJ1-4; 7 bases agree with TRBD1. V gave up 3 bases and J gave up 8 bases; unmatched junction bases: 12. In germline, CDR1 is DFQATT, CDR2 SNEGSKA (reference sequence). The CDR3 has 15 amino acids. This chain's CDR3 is CSASSRGEGGEKLFF. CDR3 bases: TGCAGTGCTAGCTCCAGGGGGGAAGGAGGCGAAAAACTGTTTTTT.

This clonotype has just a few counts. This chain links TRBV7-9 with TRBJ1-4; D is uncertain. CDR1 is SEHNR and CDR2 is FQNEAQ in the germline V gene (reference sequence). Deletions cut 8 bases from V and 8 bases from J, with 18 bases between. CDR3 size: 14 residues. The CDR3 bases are TGTGCCAGCGGAATTTCCGAGGTGATCGAAAAACTGTTTTTT. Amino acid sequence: CASGISEVIEKLFF.

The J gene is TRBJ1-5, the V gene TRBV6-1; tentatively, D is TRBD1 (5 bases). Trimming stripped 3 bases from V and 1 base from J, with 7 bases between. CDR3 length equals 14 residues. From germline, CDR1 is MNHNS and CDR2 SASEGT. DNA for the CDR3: TGTGCCAGCAGTGAGGGGCCCAGCAATCAGCCCCAGCATTTT. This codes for CASSEGPSNQPQHF.

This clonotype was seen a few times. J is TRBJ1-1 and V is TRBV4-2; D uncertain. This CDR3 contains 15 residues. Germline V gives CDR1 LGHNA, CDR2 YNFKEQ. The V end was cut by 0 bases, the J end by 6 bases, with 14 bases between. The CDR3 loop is CASSQDRSGLSEAFF. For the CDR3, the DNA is TGTGCCAGCAGCCAAGATCGGTCGGGTTTGTCTGAAGCTTTCTTT.

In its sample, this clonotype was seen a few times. CDR3 sequence (DNA): TGTGCCAGCAGAACCAGGAGCTCCCCGTCCTACGAGCAGTACGTC. Residues: CASRTRSSPSYEQYV. This chain joins TRBV27 and TRBJ2-7; D is unclear. This CDR3 spans 15 amino acids. The V gene lost 6 bases and the J gene lost 1 base, with 16 bases spanning the gap. Germline V CDR1 and CDR2: MNHEY, SMNVEV (reference sequence).

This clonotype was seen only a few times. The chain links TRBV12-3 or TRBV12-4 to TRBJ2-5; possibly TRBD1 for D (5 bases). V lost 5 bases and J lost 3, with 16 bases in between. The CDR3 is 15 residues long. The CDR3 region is CASSPSPRAKETQYF. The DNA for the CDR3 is TGTGCCAGCAGTCCCAGTCCCAGGGCTAAAGAGACCCAGTACTTC.

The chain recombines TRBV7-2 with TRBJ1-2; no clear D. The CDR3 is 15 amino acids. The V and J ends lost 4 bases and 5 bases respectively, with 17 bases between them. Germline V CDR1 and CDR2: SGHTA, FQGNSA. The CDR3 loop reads CASSSDLLKTYGYTF. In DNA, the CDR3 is TGTGCCAGCAGCTCCGACCTTTTGAAGACGTATGGCTACACCTTC. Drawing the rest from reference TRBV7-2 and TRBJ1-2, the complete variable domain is GAGVSQSPSNKVTEKGKDVELRCDPISGHTALYWYRQSLGQGLEFLIYFQGNSAPDKSGLPSDRFSAERTGGSVSTLTIQRTQQEDSAVYLCASSSDLLKTYGYTFGSGTRLTVV.

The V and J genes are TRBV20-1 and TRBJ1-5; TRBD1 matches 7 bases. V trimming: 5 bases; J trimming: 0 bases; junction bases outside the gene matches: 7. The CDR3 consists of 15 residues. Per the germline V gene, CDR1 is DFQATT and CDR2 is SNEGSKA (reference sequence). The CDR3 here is CSALPGQRSNQPQHF. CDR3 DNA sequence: TGCAGTGCTCTCCCGGGACAGCGTAGCAATCAGCCCCAGCATTTT.

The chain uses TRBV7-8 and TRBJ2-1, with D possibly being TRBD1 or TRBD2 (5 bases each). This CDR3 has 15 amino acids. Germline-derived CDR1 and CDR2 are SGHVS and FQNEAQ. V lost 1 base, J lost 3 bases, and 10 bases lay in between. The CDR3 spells CASSLGGVHYNEQFF. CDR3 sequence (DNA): TGTGCCAGCAGCTTAGGAGGGGTTCACTACAATGAGCAGTTCTTC.

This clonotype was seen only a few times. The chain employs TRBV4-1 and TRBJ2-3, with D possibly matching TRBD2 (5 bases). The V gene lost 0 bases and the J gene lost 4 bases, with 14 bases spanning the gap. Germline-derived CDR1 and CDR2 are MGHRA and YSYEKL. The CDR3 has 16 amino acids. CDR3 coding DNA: TGCGCCAGCAGCCAAGAGTTCGGGATTATCTCAGATACGCAGTATTTT. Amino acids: CASSQEFGIISDTQYF.

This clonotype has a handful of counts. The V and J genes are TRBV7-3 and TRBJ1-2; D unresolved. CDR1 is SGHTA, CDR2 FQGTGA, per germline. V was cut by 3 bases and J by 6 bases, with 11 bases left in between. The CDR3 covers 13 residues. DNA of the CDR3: TGTGCCAGCAGCTTCGAGCCCGGAGATGGCTACACCTTC. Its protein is CASSFEPGDGYTF.

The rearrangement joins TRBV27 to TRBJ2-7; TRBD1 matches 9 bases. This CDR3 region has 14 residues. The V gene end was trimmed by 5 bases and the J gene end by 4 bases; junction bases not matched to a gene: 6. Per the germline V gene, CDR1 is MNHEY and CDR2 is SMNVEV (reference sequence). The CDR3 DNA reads TGTGCCAGCAGTCCCACAGGGGGCGGATACGAGCAGTACTTC. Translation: CASSPTGGGYEQYF.

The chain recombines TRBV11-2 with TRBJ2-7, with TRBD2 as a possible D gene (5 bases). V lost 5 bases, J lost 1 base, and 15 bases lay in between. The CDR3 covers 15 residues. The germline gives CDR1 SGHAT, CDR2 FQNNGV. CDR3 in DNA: TGTGCCAGCAGCATCCGAGGGTTTGGGTCCTACGAGCAGTACGTC. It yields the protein CASSIRGFGSYEQYV.

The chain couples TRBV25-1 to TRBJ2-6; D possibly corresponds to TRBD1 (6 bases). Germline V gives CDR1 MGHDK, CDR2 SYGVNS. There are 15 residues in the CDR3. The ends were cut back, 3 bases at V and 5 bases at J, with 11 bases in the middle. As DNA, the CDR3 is TGTGCCAGCAGTGAGGGCCGGGACAGGGCCAACGTCCTGACTTTC. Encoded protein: CASSEGRDRANVLTF.

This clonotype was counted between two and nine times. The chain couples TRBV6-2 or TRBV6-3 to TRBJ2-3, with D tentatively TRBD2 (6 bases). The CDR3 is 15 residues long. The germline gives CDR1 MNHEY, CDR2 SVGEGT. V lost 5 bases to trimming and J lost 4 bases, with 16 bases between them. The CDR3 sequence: CASSLRLVSSDTQYF. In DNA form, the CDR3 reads TGTGCCAGCAGTCTCCGACTAGTATCATCAGATACGCAGTATTTT.

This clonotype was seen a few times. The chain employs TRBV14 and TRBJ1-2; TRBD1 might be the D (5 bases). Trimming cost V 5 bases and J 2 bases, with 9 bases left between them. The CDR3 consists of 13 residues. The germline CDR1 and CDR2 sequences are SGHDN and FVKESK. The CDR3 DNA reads TGTGCCAGCAGCTCCCCAGGGAACTATGGCTACACCTTC. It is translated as CASSSPGNYGYTF. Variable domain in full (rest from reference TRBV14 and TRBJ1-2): EAGVTQFPSHSVIEKGQTVTLRCDPISGHDNLYWYRRVMGKEIKFLLHFVKESKQDESGMPNNRFLAERTGGTYSTLKVQPAELEDSGVYFCASSSPGNYGYTFGSGTRLTVV.

CDR3 in amino acids: CASSGQGGSYNEQFF. CDR3 DNA sequence: TGTGCCAGCAGCGGACAGGGGGGGTCCTACAATGAGCAGTTCTTC. This chain links TRBV7-9 with TRBJ2-1, with TRBD1 matching 10 bases. This CDR3 has 15 amino acids. V shed 5 bases, J shed 1 base, and the junction held 2 bases outside the gene matches. Germline assignment: CDR1 SEHNR and CDR2 FQNEAQ (reference sequence). Supplemented by reference TRBV7-9 and TRBJ2-1, the full variable domain reads DTGVSQNPRHKITKRGQNVTFRCDPISEHNRLYWYRQTLGQGPEFLTYFQNEAQLEKSRLLSDRFSAERPKGSFSTLEIQRTEQGDSAMYLCASSGQGGSYNEQFFGPGTRLTVL.

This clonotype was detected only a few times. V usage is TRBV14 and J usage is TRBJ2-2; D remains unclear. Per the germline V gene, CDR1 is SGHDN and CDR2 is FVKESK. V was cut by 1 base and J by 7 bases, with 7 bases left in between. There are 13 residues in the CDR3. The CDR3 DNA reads TGTGCCAGCAGCCAAGTACCCATCGGGGAGCTGTTTTTT. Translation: CASSQVPIGELFF. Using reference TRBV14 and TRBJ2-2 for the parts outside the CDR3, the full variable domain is EAGVTQFPSHSVIEKGQTVTLRCDPISGHDNLYWYRRVMGKEIKFLLHFVKESKQDESGMPNNRFLAERTGGTYSTLKVQPAELEDSGVYFCASSQVPIGELFFGEGSRLTVL.

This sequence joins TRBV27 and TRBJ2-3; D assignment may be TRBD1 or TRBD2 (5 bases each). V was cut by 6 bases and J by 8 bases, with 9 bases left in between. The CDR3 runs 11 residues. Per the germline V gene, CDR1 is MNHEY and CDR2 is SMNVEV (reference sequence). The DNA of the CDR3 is TGTGCCAGCAGCCGGGACCGTACGCAGTATTTT. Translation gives CASSRDRTQYF.

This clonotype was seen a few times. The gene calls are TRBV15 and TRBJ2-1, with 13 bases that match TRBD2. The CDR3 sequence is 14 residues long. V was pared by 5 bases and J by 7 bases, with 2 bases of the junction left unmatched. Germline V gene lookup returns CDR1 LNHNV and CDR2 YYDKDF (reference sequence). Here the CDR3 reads CATSRLAGGNEQFF. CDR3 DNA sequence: TGTGCCACCAGCCGACTAGCGGGGGGAAATGAGCAGTTCTTC.

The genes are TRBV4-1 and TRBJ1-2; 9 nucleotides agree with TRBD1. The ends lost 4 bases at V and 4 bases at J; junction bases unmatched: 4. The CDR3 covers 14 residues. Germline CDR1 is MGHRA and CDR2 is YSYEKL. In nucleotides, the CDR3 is TGCGCCAGCAGCCGCGGACAGGGGAGCTATGGCTACACCTTC. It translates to CASSRGQGSYGYTF.

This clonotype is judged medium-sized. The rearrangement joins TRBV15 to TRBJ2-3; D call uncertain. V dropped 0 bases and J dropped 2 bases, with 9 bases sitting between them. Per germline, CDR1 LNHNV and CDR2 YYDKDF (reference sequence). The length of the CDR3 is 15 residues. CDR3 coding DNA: TGTGCCACCAGCAGAGATGGACGCCCCACAGATACGCAGTATTTT. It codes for CATSRDGRPTDTQYF.

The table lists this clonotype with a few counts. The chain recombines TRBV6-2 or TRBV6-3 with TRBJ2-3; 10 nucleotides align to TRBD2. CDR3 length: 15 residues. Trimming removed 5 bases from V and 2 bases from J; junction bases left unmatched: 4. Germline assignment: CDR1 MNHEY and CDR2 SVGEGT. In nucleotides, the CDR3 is TGTGCCAGCAGTCGGGGACTAGCGCCCACAGATACGCAGTATTTT. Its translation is CASSRGLAPTDTQYF.

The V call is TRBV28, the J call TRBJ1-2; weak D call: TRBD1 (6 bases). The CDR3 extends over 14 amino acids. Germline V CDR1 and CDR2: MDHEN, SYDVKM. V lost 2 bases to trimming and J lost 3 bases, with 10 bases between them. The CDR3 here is CASSLIPGDYGYTF. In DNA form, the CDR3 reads TGTGCCAGCAGTTTAATCCCAGGGGACTATGGCTACACCTTC.

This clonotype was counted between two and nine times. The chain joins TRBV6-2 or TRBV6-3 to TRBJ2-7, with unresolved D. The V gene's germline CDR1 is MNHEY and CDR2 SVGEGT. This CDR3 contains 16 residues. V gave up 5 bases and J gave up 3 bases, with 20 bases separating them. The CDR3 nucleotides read TGTGCCAGCAGTCCCAATCCCAGCGTTCTAATCTACGAGCAGTACTTC. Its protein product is CASSPNPSVLIYEQYF.

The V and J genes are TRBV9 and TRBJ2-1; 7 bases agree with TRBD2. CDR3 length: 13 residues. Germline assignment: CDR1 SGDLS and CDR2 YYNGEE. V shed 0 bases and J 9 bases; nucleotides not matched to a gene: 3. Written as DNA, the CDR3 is TGTGCCAGCAGCGTAGACACTAGCGTTGAGCAGTTCTTC. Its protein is CASSVDTSVEQFF.

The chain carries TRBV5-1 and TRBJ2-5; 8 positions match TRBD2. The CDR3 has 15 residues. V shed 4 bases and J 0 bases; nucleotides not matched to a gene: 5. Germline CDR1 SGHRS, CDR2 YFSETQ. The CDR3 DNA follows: TGCGCCAGCAGCGGGCGACTAGCGCACCAAGAGACCCAGTACTTC. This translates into CASSGRLAHQETQYF.